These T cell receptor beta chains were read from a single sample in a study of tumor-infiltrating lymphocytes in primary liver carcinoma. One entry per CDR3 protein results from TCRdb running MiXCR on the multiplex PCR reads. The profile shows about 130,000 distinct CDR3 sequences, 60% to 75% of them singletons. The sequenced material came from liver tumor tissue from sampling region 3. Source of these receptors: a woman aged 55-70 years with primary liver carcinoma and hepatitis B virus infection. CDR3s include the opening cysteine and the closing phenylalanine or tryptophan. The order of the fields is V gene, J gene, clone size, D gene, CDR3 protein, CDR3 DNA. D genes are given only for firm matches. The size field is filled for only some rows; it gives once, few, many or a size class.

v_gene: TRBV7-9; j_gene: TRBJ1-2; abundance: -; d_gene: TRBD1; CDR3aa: CASSPKGGKNYSYTF; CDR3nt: TGTGCCAGCAGCCCCAAAGGGGGCAAGAACTATAGCTACACCTTC
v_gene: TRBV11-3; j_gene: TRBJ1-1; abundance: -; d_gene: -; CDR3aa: CASSIAGYSEAFF; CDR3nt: TGTGCCAGCAGTATTGCAGGGTACTCTGAAGCTTTCTTT
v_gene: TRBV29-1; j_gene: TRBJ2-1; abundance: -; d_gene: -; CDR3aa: CSVEELGGGGSYNELSF; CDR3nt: TGCAGCGTTGAAGAGCTTGGCGGAGGAGGGTCCTACAATGAGCTGTCCTTC
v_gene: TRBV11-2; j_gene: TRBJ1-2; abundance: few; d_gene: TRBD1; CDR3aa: CASSASDRDGYTF; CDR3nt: TGTGCCAGCAGTGCATCCGACAGGGATGGTTACACCTTC
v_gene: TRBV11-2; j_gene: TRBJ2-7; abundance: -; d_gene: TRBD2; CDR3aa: CARRKPRLAELYEQYF; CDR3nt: TGTGCCAGGAGGAAACCGAGGCTAGCGGAGCTCTACGAGCAGTACTTT
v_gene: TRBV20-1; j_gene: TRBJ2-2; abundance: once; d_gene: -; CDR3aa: CSAQKGPYTGELFF; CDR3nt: TGCAGTGCCCAGAAGGGCCCTTACACCGGGGAGCTGTTTTTT
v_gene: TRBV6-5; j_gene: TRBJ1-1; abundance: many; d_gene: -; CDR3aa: CASSYRRPGNTEAFF; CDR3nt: TGTGCCAGCAGCTACAGACGCCCAGGAAACACTGAAGCTTTCTTT
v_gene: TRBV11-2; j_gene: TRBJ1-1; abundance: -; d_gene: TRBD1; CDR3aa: CTSSWDRGDTEAFF; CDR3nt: TGTACCAGCAGCTGGGACAGGGGAGACACTGAAGCTTTCTTT
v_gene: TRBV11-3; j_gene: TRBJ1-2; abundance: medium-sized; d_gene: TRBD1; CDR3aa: CASSVTTGALDYGYTF; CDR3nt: TGTGCCAGCAGCGTAACTACAGGGGCCCTCGACTATGGCTACACCTTC
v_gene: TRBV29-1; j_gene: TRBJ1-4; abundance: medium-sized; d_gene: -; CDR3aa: CSVEGSRRGEKLFF; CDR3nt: TGCAGCGTTGAAGGTAGCAGGAGAGGTGAAAAACTGTTTTTT
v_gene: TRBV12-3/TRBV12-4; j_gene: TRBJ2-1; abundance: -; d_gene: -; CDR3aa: CAITPTPSDEQFF; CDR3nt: TGTGCCATCACCCCTACTCCGTCGGATGAGCAGTTCTTC
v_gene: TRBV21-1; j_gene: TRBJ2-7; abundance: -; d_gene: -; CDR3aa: CFRGTGYEQYF; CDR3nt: TGTTTTAGGGGCACGGGGTACGAGCAGTACTTC
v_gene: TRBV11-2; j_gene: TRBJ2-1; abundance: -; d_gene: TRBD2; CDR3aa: CTSSLTAGTNCYNEQFF; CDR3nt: TGCACCAGCAGCTTAACCGCCGGGACTAACTGCTACAATGAGCAGTTCTTC
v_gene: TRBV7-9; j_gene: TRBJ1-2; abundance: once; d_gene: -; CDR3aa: CASRATPAGGRDYGYTF; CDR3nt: TGTGCCAGCAGGGCGACCCCAGCCGGGGGCCGGGACTATGGCTACACCTTC
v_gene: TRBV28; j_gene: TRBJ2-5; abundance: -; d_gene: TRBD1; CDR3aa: CASSRTGLKIQYF; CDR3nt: TGTGCCAGCAGTCGGACAGGGCTGAAGATCCAGTACTTC
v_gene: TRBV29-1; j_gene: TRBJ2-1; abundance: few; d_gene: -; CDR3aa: CSVTLRGTYNEQFF; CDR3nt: TGCAGCGTCACACTACGGGGAACATACAATGAGCAGTTCTTC
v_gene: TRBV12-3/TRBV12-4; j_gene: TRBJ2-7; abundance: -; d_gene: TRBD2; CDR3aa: CACSPGLAGYEQYF; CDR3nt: TGTGCCTGCAGTCCCGGACTAGCAGGATACGAGCAGTACTTC
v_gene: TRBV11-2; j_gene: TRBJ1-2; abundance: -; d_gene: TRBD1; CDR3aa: CASSLEGACGGGYTF; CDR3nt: TGTGCCAGTAGCTTAGAGGGGGCCTGTGGTGGTGGCTACACCTTC
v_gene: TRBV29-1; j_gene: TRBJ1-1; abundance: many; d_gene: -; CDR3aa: CSAVVDWAEAFF; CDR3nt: TGCAGCGCGGTCGTGGACTGGGCTGAAGCTTTCTTT
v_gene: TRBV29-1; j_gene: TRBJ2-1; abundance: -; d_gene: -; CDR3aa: CSVDGTSLNEQFF; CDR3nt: TGCAGCGTTGATGGGACCTCCCTCAATGAGCAGTTCTTC
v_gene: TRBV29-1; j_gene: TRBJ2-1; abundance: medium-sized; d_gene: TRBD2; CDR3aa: CSVEPSGSLNEQFF; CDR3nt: TGCAGCGTTGAGCCCAGCGGGAGTTTGAATGAGCAGTTCTTC
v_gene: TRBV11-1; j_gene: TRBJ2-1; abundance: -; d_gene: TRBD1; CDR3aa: CASSSPTGTGGSSSYNEQSF; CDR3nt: TGTGCCAGCAGCTCCCCCACCGGGACAGGGGGCTCTAGCTCCTACAATGAGCAGTCCTTC